These T cell receptor beta chains were read from a single sample in a study of long-term antiretroviral therapy in people with HIV. Only in-frame clones appear in the TCRdb table, and some are missing; sequencing was by immunoSEQ multiplex PCR. Altogether around 13,000 clones are present, about 79% being singletons, with the ten largest covering less than 8.5%. Sequenced here: unsorted PBMCs, sampled 0.4 years after starting antiretroviral therapy. These receptors came from a young man with HIV. Each CDR3 is given with its conserved first and last residue.

j_gene: TRBJ1-5
v_gene: TRBV19
CDR3aa: CASSIPGPEPQHF

j_gene: TRBJ2-7
v_gene: TRBV19
CDR3aa: CASGQGSPYEQYF

j_gene: TRBJ2-3
v_gene: TRBV30
CDR3aa: CAWSALTDTQYF

j_gene: TRBJ2-3
v_gene: TRBV6-5
CDR3aa: CASSLGQGQDTQYF

j_gene: TRBJ2-7
v_gene: TRBV4-1
CDR3aa: CASSPGQGAVYEQYF

j_gene: TRBJ2-7
v_gene: TRBV6-1
CDR3aa: CATAQGPIYEQYF

j_gene: TRBJ2-7
v_gene: TRBV6-1
CDR3aa: CASSEAGQVGSYEQYF

j_gene: TRBJ1-1
v_gene: TRBV5-1
CDR3aa: CASSPREYTEAFF

j_gene: TRBJ2-7
v_gene: TRBV7-6
CDR3aa: CASSLGGEGEQYF

j_gene: TRBJ1-3
v_gene: TRBV14
CDR3aa: CASSRTGFGNTIYF

j_gene: TRBJ2-1
v_gene: TRBV7-3
CDR3aa: CASSLIGLAGASSYNEQFF

j_gene: TRBJ2-7
v_gene: TRBV7-9
CDR3aa: CASSLALDRVEQYF

j_gene: TRBJ2-5
v_gene: TRBV6-6
CDR3aa: CASSYSSSGGQETQYF

j_gene: TRBJ1-5
v_gene: TRBV28
CDR3aa: CASSLRALYQPQHF

j_gene: TRBJ2-7
v_gene: TRBV10-1
CDR3aa: CASSLSGRDEQYF

j_gene: TRBJ1-2
v_gene: TRBV19
CDR3aa: CASSIPRDRVNGYTF

j_gene: TRBJ2-6
v_gene: TRBV19
CDR3aa: CASSIGTGGSGANVLTF

j_gene: TRBJ1-2
v_gene: TRBV27
CDR3aa: CATPRQGRGDGYTF

j_gene: TRBJ1-5
v_gene: TRBV5-1
CDR3aa: CASSFNLSGTGRAPDQPQHF

j_gene: TRBJ1-2
v_gene: TRBV4-3
CDR3aa: CASSQEVRNYGYTF

j_gene: TRBJ1-5
v_gene: TRBV12-5
CDR3aa: CASGSLAPQHF

j_gene: TRBJ2-3
v_gene: TRBV4-3
CDR3aa: CASSQLLYRVGGTDTQYF